This TCR beta chain was identified during a study of cytomegalovirus exposure and HLA in healthy donors. The study, taken as a whole, reports: In a later analysis, common viral pathogens appeared linked to several of the most significant clusters. In a later analysis, CMV-associated beta chains were mostly HLA-associated, it appeared. What was likely a sequencing artifact was a cluster of highly shared sequence variants.

In the PCR, 60 Vbeta and 13 Jbeta primers were used. Sequencing was performed with immunoSEQ multiplex PCR; in TCRdb, only in-frame clones are kept and a portion is missing. The profile shows under 55,000 clones, around 70% of them singletons. Worth noting for this clone: Its antigen is unknown.

The CDR3 loop spans 13 amino acids. Germline CDR1 reads MNHNS; CDR2 reads SASEGT. V lost 10 bases to trimming and J lost 3 bases, with 14 bases between them. Sequencing was carried out using PBMCs. The clonotype was recovered from a man between 18 and 29 years old in good health and CMV-seronegative. The chain employs TRBV6-1 and TRBJ2-3; D gene unclear. The CDR3 nucleotides read TGTGCCACCCGAGCGTCAGCAACAGATACGCAGTATTTT. Protein product: CATRASATDTQYF.